These T cell receptor beta chains were read from a single sample in a study of cytomegalovirus exposure and HLA in healthy donors. The method was immunoSEQ multiplex PCR; TCRdb's version includes in-frame clones alone and lacks a portion of them. The data hold around 140,000 clones, with more than 55% observed a single time. The specimen sequenced was PBMCs. Receptors originate from a woman in her sixties or seventies in good health and CMV-seronegative. The CDR3 runs from the conserved cysteine through the conserved F or W. The D gene is left open where the match is weak. Clone size is given for some rows only: seen once, a few or many times, or a class if the clone is expanded.

>12|TRBJ2-5|.|TRBV11-3|TRBD2
CASSRPGGTQYF
TGTGCCAGCAGCCGTCCGGGGGGTACCCAGTACTTC
>16|TRBJ2-3|.|TRBV7-9|TRBD2
CASSRGTSGGSDTQYF
TGTGCCAGCAGCCGGGGGACTAGCGGGGGGTCGGATACGCAGTATTTT
>17|TRBJ2-6|.|TRBV19|.
CASSIRTAPSGANVLTF
TGTGCCAGTAGTATCCGGACAGCACCTTCTGGGGCCAACGTCCTGACTTTC
>12|TRBJ2-3|few|TRBV6-5|.
CASSYSGGTQYF
TGTGCCAGCAGTTACTCGGGGGGTACGCAGTATTTT
>11|TRBJ2-7|.|TRBV6-5|.
CASRRGYEQYF
TGTGCCAGCCGCCGGGGTTACGAGCAGTACTTC
>18|TRBJ1-4|.|TRBV6-1|.
CASRGVAGQRATNEKLFF
TGTGCCAGCCGTGGGGTGGCGGGCCAAAGGGCAACTAATGAAAAACTGTTTTTT
>15|TRBJ2-2|few|TRBV2|.
CASSAPGLNTGELFF
TGTGCCAGCAGCGCCCCGGGACTGAACACCGGGGAGCTGTTTTTT
>15|TRBJ2-5|once|TRBV10-3|TRBD2
CAISEMVAGIETQYF
TGTGCCATCAGTGAGATGGTAGCGGGAATAGAGACCCAGTACTTC
>14|TRBJ2-7|once|TRBV7-8|TRBD2
CASSYNSGSIEQYF
TGTGCCAGCAGCTATAATAGCGGGAGTATCGAGCAGTACTTC
>16|TRBJ2-5|.|TRBV7-2|TRBD1
CASSSGQGTSRETQYF
TGTGCCAGCAGCTCGGGACAGGGGACCTCCCGGGAGACCCAGTACTTC
>17|TRBJ2-1|.|TRBV15|TRBD2
CATSRDRGTSAYNEQFF
TGTGCCACCAGCAGGGACCGAGGGACTAGCGCCTACAATGAGCAGTTCTTC
>17|TRBJ2-5|once|TRBV4-1|TRBD2
CASSQDYPAGGRKTQYF
TGCGCCAGCAGCCAAGATTACCCCGCGGGGGGGCGGAAGACCCAGTACTTC
>16|TRBJ1-1|.|TRBV5-3|.
CARSLARRKVNTEAFF
TGTGCCAGAAGCTTGGCCCGGAGGAAGGTGAACACTGAAGCTTTCTTT
>13|TRBJ2-5|few|TRBV11-2|.
CASSWGVGETQYF
TGTGCCAGCAGCTGGGGGGTCGGTGAGACCCAGTACTTC
>13|TRBJ1-1|.|TRBV7-6|.
CASSLGPETEAFF
TGTGCCAGCAGCTTAGGTCCGGAGACTGAAGCTTTCTTT
>14|TRBJ2-5|.|TRBV6-6|TRBD2
CATSISGGGETQYF
TGTGCCACATCGATTAGCGGGGGGGGAGAGACCCAGTACTTC
>18|TRBJ2-3|.|TRBV5-6|TRBD2
CASSLVASGGPFTDTQYF
TGTGCCAGCAGCTTGGTGGCTAGCGGGGGGCCTTTCACAGATACGCAGTATTTT
>12|TRBJ1-5|.|TRBV28|.
CASRTGNQPQHF
TGTGCCAGCAGGACAGGCAATCAGCCCCAGCATTTT
>13|TRBJ1-2|.|TRBV7-2|TRBD1
CASSRDRVSGYTF
TGTGCCAGCAGCCGGGACAGGGTGAGCGGCTACACCTTC
>15|TRBJ2-2|.|TRBV9|TRBD1
CASSDRGLGTGELFF
TGTGCCAGCAGCGACAGGGGTCTGGGCACCGGGGAGCTGTTTTTT
>14|TRBJ1-2|few|TRBV7-9|.
CSSSLSPGSYGYTF
TGTTCCAGCAGCTTATCCCCGGGGAGCTATGGCTACACCTTC
>16|TRBJ2-1|once|TRBV7-8|TRBD2
CASSLILASGFNEQFF
TGTGCCAGCAGCTTAATTCTCGCTAGCGGGTTTAATGAGCAGTTCTTC
>15|TRBJ1-4|few|TRBV5-4|.
CASSPKGGVGEKLFF
TGTGCCAGCAGCCCGAAGGGGGGGGTCGGGGAAAAACTGTTTTTT
>15|TRBJ1-3|.|TRBV6-5|.
CASGETASSGNTIYF
TGTGCCAGCGGAGAGACAGCGAGCTCTGGAAACACCATATATTTT
>15|TRBJ2-7|.|TRBV5-6|TRBD1
CASSALGTGDYEQYF
TGTGCCAGCAGCGCCCTAGGGACAGGAGACTACGAGCAGTACTTC
>21|TRBJ2-1|.|TRBV19|TRBD2
CASSIDQGLAGFVTSYNEQFF
TGTGCCAGTAGTATAGATCAGGGACTAGCGGGATTTGTGACCTCCTACAATGAGCAGTTCTTC
>14|TRBJ2-7|.|TRBV28|TRBD2
CASSIPGLAYEQYF
TGTGCCAGCAGTATACCGGGACTAGCATACGAGCAGTACTTC
>12|TRBJ1-4|.|TRBV7-9|.
CSSSRGGGQLFF
TGTTCCAGCAGCCGTGGTGGAGGGCAACTGTTTTTT
>14|TRBJ2-2|.|TRBV7-9|TRBD1
CASSRQGDTGELFF
TGTGCCAGCAGTAGACAGGGGGACACCGGGGAGCTGTTTTTT
>13|TRBJ1-2|once|TRBV27|.
CASSPDILYGYTF
TGTGCCAGCAGTCCGGACATACTCTATGGCTACACCTTC
>14|TRBJ2-1|.|TRBV2|TRBD2
CASGGVGGRYEQFF
TGTGCCAGCGGGGGGGTGGGGGGAAGGTATGAGCAGTTCTTC
>15|TRBJ2-3|.|TRBV6-1|TRBD1
CASSPGQGWTDTQYF
TGTGCCAGCAGCCCCGGACAGGGGTGGACAGATACGCAGTATTTT
>16|TRBJ2-1|.|TRBV15|.
CATSREGRISYNEQFF
TGTGCCACCAGCAGAGAGGGGAGGATCTCCTACAATGAGCAGTTCTTC
>12|TRBJ1-2|few|TRBV25-1|.
CASSEFSGSYTF
TGTGCCAGCAGTGAATTTTCGGGGAGCTACACCTTC
>14|TRBJ1-2|few|TRBV7-9|.
CASSLARPSDGYTF
TGTGCCAGCAGCTTAGCACGCCCCAGTGATGGCTACACCTTC
>14|TRBJ2-5|.|TRBV5-1|TRBD1
CASSKTGTRETQYF
TGCGCCAGCAGTAAGACAGGGACCAGGGAGACCCAGTACTTC
>14|TRBJ1-2|.|TRBV5-1|TRBD1
CASSSGQGNYGYTF
TGCGCCAGCAGCTCCGGACAGGGCAACTATGGCTACACCTTC
>16|TRBJ1-4|.|TRBV5-6|.
CASSRNGGGRDEKLFF
TGTGCCAGCAGCAGGAACGGAGGAGGGAGGGATGAAAAACTGTTTTTT
>14|TRBJ2-7|.|TRBV7-3|TRBD2
CASSPGLAGGQQYF
TGTGCCAGCAGCCCAGGACTAGCGGGAGGGCAGCAGTACTTC
>14|TRBJ1-1|.|TRBV2|TRBD1
CAGSTGGGYTEAFF
TGTGCCGGTTCGACAGGGGGAGGATACACTGAAGCTTTCTTT